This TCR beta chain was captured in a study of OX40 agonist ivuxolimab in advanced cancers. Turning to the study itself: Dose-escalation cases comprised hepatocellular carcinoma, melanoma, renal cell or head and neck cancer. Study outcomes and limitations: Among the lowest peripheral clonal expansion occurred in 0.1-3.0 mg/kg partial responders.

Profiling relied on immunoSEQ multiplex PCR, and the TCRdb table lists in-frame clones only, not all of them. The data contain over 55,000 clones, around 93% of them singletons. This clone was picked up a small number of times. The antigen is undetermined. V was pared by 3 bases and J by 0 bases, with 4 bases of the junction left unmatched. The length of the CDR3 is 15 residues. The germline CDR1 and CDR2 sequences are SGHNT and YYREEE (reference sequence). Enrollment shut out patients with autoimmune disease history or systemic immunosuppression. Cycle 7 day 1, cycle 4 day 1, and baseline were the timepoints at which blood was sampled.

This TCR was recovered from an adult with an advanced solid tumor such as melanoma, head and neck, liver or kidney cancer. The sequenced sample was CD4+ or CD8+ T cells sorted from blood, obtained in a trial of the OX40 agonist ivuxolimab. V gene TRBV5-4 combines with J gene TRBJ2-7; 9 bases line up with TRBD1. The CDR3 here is CASSSTGGGSYEQYF. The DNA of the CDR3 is TGTGCCAGCAGCTCGACAGGGGGAGGCTCCTACGAGCAGTACTTC.